This section outlines one TCR beta chain sequence together with its context. No antigen is known for it. This record comes from a study of ipilimumab plus nivolumab after autologous stem cell transplantation. For the study at large: The DLBCL group included primary refractory and relapsed cases.

Whole-study findings and limits: Per the authors, repertoire, Treg and microbiota data justify further study.

CDR1 is MDHEN and CDR2 is SYDVKM in the germline V gene. The germline V and J ends were trimmed by 6 bases and 6 bases, with 18 bases remaining between them. This CDR3 has 14 residues. TCRdb keeps only in-frame clones here, not all; method: immunoSEQ multiplex PCR. Altogether roughly 20,000 clones are present, just over 75% being singletons, with the ten largest covering roughly a fifth. Patients got ipilimumab 1 mg/kg beginning 14 to 28 days post-transplant. Through week 26, nivolumab 3 mg/kg IV was given weeks 1, 4, 7, 10, then biweekly. This clonotype was sampled from a male donor with diffuse large B-cell lymphoma. The chain uses TRBV28 and TRBJ2-7; D possibly corresponds to TRBD1 (6 bases). This material consisted of PBMCs, taken in a trial of ipilimumab plus nivolumab as post-transplant consolidation. The CDR3 DNA is TGTGCCAGCAGACCACACAGGGAGAAGGCCGAGCAGTACTTC. As protein: CASRPHREKAEQYF.